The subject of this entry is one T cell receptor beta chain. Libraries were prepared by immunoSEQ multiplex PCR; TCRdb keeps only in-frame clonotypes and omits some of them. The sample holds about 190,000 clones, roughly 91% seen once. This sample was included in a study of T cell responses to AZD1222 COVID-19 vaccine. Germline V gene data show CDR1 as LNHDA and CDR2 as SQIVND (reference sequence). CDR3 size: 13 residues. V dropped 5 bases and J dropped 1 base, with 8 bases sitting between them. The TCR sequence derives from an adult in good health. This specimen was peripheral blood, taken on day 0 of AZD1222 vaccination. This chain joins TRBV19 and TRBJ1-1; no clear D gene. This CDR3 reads CASSGQTNTEAFF. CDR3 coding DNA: TGTGCCAGTAGTGGCCAAACGAACACTGAAGCTTTCTTT.